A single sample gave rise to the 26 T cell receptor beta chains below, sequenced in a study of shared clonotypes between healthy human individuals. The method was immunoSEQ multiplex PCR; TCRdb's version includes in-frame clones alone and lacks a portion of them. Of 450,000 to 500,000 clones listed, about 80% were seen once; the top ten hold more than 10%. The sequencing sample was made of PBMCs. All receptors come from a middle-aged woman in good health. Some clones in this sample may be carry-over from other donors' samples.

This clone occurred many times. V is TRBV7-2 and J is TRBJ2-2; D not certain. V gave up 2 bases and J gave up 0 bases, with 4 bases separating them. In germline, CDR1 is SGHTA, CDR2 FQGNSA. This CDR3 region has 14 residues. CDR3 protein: CASSLNSNTGELFF. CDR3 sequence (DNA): TGTGCCAGCAGCTTAAACTCGAACACCGGGGAGCTGTTTTTT.

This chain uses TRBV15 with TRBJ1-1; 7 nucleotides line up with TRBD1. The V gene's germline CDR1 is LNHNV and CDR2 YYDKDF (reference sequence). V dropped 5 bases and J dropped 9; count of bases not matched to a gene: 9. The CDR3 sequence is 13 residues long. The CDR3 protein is CATSQETGIQAFF. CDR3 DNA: TGTGCCACCAGCCAAGAGACAGGGATACAAGCTTTCTTT.

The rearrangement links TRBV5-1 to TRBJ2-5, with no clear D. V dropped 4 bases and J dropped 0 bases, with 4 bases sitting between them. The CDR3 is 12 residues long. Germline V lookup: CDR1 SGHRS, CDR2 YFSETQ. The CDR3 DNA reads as TGCGCCAGCAGCCCCCACCAAGAGACCCAGTACTTC. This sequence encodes CASSPHQETQYF.

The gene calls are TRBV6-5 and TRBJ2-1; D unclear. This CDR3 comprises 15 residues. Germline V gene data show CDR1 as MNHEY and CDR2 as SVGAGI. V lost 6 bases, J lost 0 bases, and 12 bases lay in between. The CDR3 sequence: CASSPSYSSYNEQFF. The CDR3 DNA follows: TGTGCCAGCAGCCCTAGTTATAGCTCCTACAATGAGCAGTTCTTC.

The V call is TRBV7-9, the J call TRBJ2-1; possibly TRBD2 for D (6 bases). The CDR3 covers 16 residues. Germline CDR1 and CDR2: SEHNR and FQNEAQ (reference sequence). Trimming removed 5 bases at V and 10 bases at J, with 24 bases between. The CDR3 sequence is CASSPHTSREMNEQFF. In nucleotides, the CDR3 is TGTGCCAGCAGCCCCCACACCAGCCGGGAGATGAACGAGCAGTTCTTC.

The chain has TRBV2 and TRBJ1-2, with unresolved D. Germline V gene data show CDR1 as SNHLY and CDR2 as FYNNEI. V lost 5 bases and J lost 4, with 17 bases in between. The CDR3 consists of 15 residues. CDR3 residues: CASSPPEGLIYGYTF. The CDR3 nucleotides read TGTGCCAGCAGTCCTCCAGAAGGCTTAATCTATGGCTACACCTTC.

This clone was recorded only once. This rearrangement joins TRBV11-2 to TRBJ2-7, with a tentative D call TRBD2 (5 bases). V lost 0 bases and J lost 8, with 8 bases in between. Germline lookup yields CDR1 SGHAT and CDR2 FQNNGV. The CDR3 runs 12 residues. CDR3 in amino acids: CASSLDGEKQYF. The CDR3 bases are TGTGCCAGCAGCTTAGATGGGGAGAAGCAGTACTTC.

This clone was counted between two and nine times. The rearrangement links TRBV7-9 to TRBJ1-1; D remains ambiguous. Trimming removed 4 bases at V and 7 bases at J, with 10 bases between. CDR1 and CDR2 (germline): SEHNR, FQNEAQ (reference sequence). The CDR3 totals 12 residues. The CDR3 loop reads CASSSAGSEAFF. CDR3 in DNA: TGTGCCAGCAGCTCTGCGGGCAGTGAAGCTTTCTTT.

The DNA for the CDR3 is TGCAGCGCTCGACAGGTGAACTACGAGCAGTACTTC. Protein sequence: CSARQVNYEQYF. The chain carries TRBV29-1 and TRBJ2-7, with D possibly TRBD1 on 6 matching bases. V was shortened by 7 bases and J by 3 bases, with 13 bases between the two germline ends. Germline V gene lookup returns CDR1 SQVTM and CDR2 ANQGSEA. This CDR3 spans 12 amino acids.

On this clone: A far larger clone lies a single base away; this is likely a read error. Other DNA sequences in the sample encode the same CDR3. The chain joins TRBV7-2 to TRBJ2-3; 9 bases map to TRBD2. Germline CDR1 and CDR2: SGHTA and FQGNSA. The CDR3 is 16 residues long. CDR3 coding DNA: TGCGCCAGCAGCTTACGCGGCGGGGGGGGGACAGATACGCAGTATTTT. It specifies CASSLRGGGGTDTQYF. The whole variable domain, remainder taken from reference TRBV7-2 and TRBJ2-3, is GAGVSQSPSNKVTEKGKDVELRCDPISGHTALYWYRQSLGQGLEFLIYFQGNSAPDKSGLPSDRFSAERTGGSVSTLTIQRTQQEDSAVYLCASSLRGGGGTDTQYFGPGTRLTVL.

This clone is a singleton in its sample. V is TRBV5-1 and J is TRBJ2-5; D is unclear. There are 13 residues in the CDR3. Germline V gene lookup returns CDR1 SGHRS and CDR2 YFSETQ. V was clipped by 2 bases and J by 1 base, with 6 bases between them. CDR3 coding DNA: TGCGCCAGCAGCTTTGTACCCCAAGAGACCCAGTACTTC. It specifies CASSFVPQETQYF.

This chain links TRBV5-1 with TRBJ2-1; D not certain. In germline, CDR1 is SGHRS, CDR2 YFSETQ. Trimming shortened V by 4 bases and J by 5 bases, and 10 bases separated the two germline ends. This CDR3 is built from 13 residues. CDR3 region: CASSPGINNEQFF. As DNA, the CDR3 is TGCGCCAGCAGCCCTGGTATCAACAATGAGCAGTTCTTC.

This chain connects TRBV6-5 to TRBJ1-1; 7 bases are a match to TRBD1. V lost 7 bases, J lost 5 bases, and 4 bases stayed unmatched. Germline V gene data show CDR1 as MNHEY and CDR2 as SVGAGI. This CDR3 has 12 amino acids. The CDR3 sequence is CASKRQGTEAFF. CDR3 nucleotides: TGTGCCAGCAAAAGACAGGGTACTGAAGCTTTCTTT.

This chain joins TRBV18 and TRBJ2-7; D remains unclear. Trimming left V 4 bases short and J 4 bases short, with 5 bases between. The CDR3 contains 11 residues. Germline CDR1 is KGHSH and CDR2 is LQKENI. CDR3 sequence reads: CASSREYEQYF. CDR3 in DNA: TGTGCCAGCTCACGGGAATACGAGCAGTACTTC.

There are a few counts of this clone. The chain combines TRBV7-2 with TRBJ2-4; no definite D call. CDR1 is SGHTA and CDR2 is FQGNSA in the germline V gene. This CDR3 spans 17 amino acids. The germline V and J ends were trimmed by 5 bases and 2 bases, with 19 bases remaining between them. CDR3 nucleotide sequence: TGTGCCAGCAGCCCCGGGCTTCCCCTCTCAACCAAAAACATTCAGTACTTC. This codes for CASSPGLPLSTKNIQYF.

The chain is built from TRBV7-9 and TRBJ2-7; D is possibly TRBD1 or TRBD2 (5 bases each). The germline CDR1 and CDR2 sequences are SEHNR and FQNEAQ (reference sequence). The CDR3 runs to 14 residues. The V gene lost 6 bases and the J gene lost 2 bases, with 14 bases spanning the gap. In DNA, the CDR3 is TGTGCCAGCAGTCGGGGACGTGGCGCCTACGAGCAGTACTTC. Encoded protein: CASSRGRGAYEQYF.

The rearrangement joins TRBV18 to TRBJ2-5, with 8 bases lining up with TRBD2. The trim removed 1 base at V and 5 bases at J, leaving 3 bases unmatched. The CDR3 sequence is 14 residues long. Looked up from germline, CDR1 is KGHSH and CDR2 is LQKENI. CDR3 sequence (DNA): TGTGCCAGCTCACCACATCGGGGGGGGGAGACCCAGTACTTC. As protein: CASSPHRGGETQYF.

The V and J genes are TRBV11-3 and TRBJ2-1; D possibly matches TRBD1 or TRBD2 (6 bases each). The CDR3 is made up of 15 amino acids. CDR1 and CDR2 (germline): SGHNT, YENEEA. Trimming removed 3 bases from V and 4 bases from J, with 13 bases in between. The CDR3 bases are TGTGCCAGCAGCTTTGGGGGGCGTCCTTACAATGAGCAGTTCTTC. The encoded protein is CASSFGGRPYNEQFF.

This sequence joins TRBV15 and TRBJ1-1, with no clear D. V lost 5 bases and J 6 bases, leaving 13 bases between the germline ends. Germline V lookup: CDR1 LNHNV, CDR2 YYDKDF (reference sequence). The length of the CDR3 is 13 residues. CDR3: CATSAMRGSEAFF. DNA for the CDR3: TGTGCCACCAGCGCCATGAGAGGCTCTGAAGCTTTCTTT.

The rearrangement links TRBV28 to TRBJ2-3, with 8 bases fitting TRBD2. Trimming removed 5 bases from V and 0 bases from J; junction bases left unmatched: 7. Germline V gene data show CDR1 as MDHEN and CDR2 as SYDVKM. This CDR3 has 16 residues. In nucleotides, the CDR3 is TGTGCCAGCAGTGGCCCAGCGGGGGCTAGCACAGATACGCAGTATTTT. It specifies CASSGPAGASTDTQYF. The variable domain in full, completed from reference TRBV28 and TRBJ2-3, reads DVKVTQSSRYLVKRTGEKVFLECVQDMDHENMFWYRQDPGLGLRLIYFSYDVKMKEKGDIPEGYSVSREKKERFSLILESASTNQTSMYLCASSGPAGASTDTQYFGPGTRLTVL.

Here the CDR3 reads CASSLGQGLQETQYF. In DNA, the CDR3 is TGCGCCAGCAGCTTGGGTCAGGGGCTACAAGAGACCCAGTACTTC. The rearrangement links TRBV5-1 to TRBJ2-5; the D gene is possibly TRBD1 (6 bases). Per germline, CDR1 SGHRS and CDR2 YFSETQ. Between the trimmed V and J ends, which lost 0 bases and 2 bases, there was a span of 11 bases. The CDR3 runs 15 residues.

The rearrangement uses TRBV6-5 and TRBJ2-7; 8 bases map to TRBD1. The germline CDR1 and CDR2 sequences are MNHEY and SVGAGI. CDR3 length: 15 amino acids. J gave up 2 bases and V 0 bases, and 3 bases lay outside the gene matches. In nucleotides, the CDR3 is TGTGCCAGCAGTTACTCGTGGACAGGGACCTACGAGCAGTACTTC. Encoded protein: CASSYSWTGTYEQYF.

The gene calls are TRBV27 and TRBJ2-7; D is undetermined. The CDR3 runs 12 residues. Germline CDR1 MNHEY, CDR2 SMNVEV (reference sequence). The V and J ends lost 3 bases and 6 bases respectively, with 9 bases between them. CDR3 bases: TGTGCCAGCAGTTTTAGCCAGCGCGAGCAGTACTTC. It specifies CASSFSQREQYF.

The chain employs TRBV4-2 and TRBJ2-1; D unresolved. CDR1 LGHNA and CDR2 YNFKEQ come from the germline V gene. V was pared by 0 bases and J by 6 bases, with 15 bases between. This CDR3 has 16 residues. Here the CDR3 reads CASSQERLSYGNEQFF. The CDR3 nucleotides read TGTGCCAGCAGCCAAGAGAGGCTGTCCTATGGCAATGAGCAGTTCTTC.

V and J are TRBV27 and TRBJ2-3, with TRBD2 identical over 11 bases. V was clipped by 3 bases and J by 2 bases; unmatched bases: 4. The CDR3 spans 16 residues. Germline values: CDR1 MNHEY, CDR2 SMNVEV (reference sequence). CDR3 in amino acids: CASSLGLAANTDTQYF. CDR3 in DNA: TGTGCCAGCAGTTTGGGACTAGCGGCCAACACAGATACGCAGTATTTT.

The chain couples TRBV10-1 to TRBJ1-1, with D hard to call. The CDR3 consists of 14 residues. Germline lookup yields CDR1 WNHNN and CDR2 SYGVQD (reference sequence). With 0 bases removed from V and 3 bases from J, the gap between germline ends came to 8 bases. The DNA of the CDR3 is TGCGCCAGCAGTGAGTCCAACAGCTACACTGAAGCTTTCTTT. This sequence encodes CASSESNSYTEAFF.